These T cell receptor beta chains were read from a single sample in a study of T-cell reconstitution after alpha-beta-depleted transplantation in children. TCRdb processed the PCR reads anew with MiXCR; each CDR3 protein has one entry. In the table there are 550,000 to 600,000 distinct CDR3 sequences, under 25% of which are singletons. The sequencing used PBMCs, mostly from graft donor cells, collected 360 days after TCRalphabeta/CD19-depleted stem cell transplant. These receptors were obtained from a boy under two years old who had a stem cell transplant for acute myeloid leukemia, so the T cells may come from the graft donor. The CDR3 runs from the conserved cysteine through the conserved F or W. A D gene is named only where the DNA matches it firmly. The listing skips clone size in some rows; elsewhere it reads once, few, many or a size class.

CDR3aa: CASSLTTRDSYTDTQYF
CDR3nt: TGTGCCAGCAGTTTGACTACCCGGGACAGTTACACAGATACGCAGTATTTT
j_gene: TRBJ2-3
abundance: many
d_gene: TRBD1
v_gene: TRBV28

CDR3aa: CASSYGGRNTEAFF
CDR3nt: TGTGCCAGCAGTTACGGGGGGCGGAACACTGAAGCTTTCTTT
j_gene: TRBJ1-1
abundance: few
d_gene: -
v_gene: TRBV6-5

CDR3aa: CASSEGVRGYTF
CDR3nt: TGTGCCAGCAGCGAAGGGGTGAGGGGCTACACCTTC
j_gene: TRBJ1-2
abundance: -
d_gene: -
v_gene: TRBV9

CDR3aa: CSVERAPSNTEAFF
CDR3nt: TGCAGCGTTGAAAGGGCACCCTCGAACACTGAAGCTTTCTTT
j_gene: TRBJ1-1
abundance: many
d_gene: -
v_gene: TRBV29-1

CDR3aa: CASRSGQAHEQYF
CDR3nt: TGTGCCAGCAGGTCGGGACAGGCCCACGAGCAGTACTTC
j_gene: TRBJ2-7
abundance: -
d_gene: TRBD1
v_gene: TRBV12-3/TRBV12-4

CDR3aa: CASSQEPGLAGGREQYF
CDR3nt: TGCGCCAGCAGCCAAGAACCAGGACTAGCGGGCGGCCGCGAGCAGTACTTC
j_gene: TRBJ2-7
abundance: many
d_gene: TRBD2
v_gene: TRBV4-3

CDR3aa: CSAWLVLNQETQYF
CDR3nt: TGCAGTGCTTGGCTAGTACTAAACCAAGAGACCCAGTACTTC
j_gene: TRBJ2-5
abundance: -
d_gene: -
v_gene: TRBV20-1

CDR3aa: CASSLEQGTSSYNEQFF
CDR3nt: TGCGCCAGCAGCTTGGAACAGGGGACGAGCTCCTACAATGAGCAGTTCTTC
j_gene: TRBJ2-1
abundance: -
d_gene: TRBD1
v_gene: TRBV5-1

CDR3aa: CASSRNTQYF
CDR3nt: TGTGCCAGTAGTCGAAATACGCAGTATTTT
j_gene: TRBJ2-3
abundance: -
d_gene: -
v_gene: TRBV19

CDR3aa: CSARDPRARQETQYF
CDR3nt: TGCAGTGCTAGGGACCCGAGGGCGCGCCAAGAGACCCAGTACTTC
j_gene: TRBJ2-5
abundance: -
d_gene: -
v_gene: TRBV20-1

CDR3aa: CSVERANTEAFF
CDR3nt: TGCAGCGTTGAAAGGGCGAACACTGAAGCTTTCTTT
j_gene: TRBJ1-1
abundance: many
d_gene: -
v_gene: TRBV29-1

CDR3aa: CASSLGLGTVNTEAFF
CDR3nt: TGTGCCAGCAGTTTAGGGCTCGGGACAGTGAACACTGAAGCTTTCTTT
j_gene: TRBJ1-1
abundance: -
d_gene: TRBD1
v_gene: TRBV12-3/TRBV12-4

CDR3aa: CASSQGPDYGYTF
CDR3nt: TGCGCCAGCAGCCAAGGGCCGGACTATGGCTACACCTTC
j_gene: TRBJ1-2
abundance: many
d_gene: -
v_gene: TRBV5-1

CDR3aa: CASSLAGVVIETQYF
CDR3nt: TGTGCCAGCAGTCTAGCGGGGGTTGTGATAGAGACCCAGTACTTC
j_gene: TRBJ2-5
abundance: -
d_gene: TRBD2
v_gene: TRBV6-1

CDR3aa: CASSSGTGASYEQYF
CDR3nt: TGTGCCAGCAGCTCCGGGACAGGTGCCTCCTACGAGCAGTACTTC
j_gene: TRBJ2-7
abundance: few
d_gene: TRBD1
v_gene: TRBV13

CDR3aa: CASRDKAFLNTEAFF
CDR3nt: TGTGCCAGCAGAGACAAAGCCTTCTTGAACACTGAAGCTTTCTTT
j_gene: TRBJ1-1
abundance: -
d_gene: -
v_gene: TRBV6-1

CDR3aa: CASSFARDRDNSPLHF
CDR3nt: TGTGCCAGCAGCTTCGCCCGGGACAGGGATAATTCACCCCTCCACTTT
j_gene: TRBJ1-6
abundance: many
d_gene: TRBD1
v_gene: TRBV7-7

CDR3aa: CATSDSRSVDTGELFF
CDR3nt: TGTGCCACCAGTGATTCTCGATCCGTCGACACCGGGGAGCTGTTTTTT
j_gene: TRBJ2-2
abundance: many
d_gene: -
v_gene: TRBV24-1

CDR3aa: CASSQYPKTTNEKLFF
CDR3nt: TGTGCCAGCAGCCAATACCCAAAAACAACTAATGAAAAACTGTTTTTT
j_gene: TRBJ1-4
abundance: -
d_gene: -
v_gene: TRBV7-6

CDR3aa: CATSRTPPGGSQETQYF
CDR3nt: TGTGCCACCAGCAGAACCCCGCCTGGAGGGTCTCAAGAGACCCAGTACTTC
j_gene: TRBJ2-5
abundance: -
d_gene: -
v_gene: TRBV15

CDR3aa: CASSFGRTYQETQYF
CDR3nt: TGTGCCAGCAGCTTTGGGAGAACGTACCAAGAGACCCAGTACTTC
j_gene: TRBJ2-5
abundance: many
d_gene: -
v_gene: TRBV7-2

CDR3aa: CASSLRVFSTDTQYF
CDR3nt: TGTGCCAGCAGCTTAAGGGTCTTCTCCACAGATACGCAGTATTTT
j_gene: TRBJ2-3
abundance: -
d_gene: -
v_gene: TRBV7-2

CDR3aa: CASRYTGGEKLFF
CDR3nt: TGTGCCAGCAGATACACAGGGGGCGAAAAACTGTTTTTT
j_gene: TRBJ1-4
abundance: -
d_gene: TRBD1
v_gene: TRBV2

CDR3aa: CASSLAGTIYF
CDR3nt: TGTGCCAGCAGCCTCGCAGGGACCATATATTTT
j_gene: TRBJ1-3
abundance: -
d_gene: -
v_gene: TRBV7-2

CDR3aa: CASSVATMAHSTDTQYF
CDR3nt: TGTGCCAGCAGCGTAGCTACGATGGCCCACAGCACAGATACGCAGTATTTT
j_gene: TRBJ2-3
abundance: many
d_gene: -
v_gene: TRBV9

CDR3aa: CASTRDGVQGSPLHF
CDR3nt: TGTGCCAGCACCCGAGATGGGGTACAGGGTTCACCCCTCCACTTT
j_gene: TRBJ1-6
abundance: many
d_gene: -
v_gene: TRBV7-9

CDR3aa: CASTFPGVANTGELFF
CDR3nt: TGTGCCAGCACTTTCCCGGGGGTCGCGAACACCGGGGAGCTGTTTTTT
j_gene: TRBJ2-2
abundance: -
d_gene: -
v_gene: TRBV12-3/TRBV12-4